This T cell receptor (beta chain) was sequenced during a study of immune evolution from preneoplasia to lung adenocarcinoma. Study information: HLA loss of heterozygosity: around 6.5% AIS, more than 14% MIA, about 30% ADC, none AAH. Study-wide results and caveats: T cell clonality was higher in KRAS-mutant than EGFR-mutant or wild-type nodules.

After removal of 3 bases from V and 3 bases from J, the junction contained 5 bases not matched to a gene. Germline V gives CDR1 SGDLS, CDR2 YYNGEE. The CDR3 extends over 14 amino acids. As for this clone: The target antigen is unknown.

Histologic diagnosis was independently verified by two lung pathologists. Assay used: immunoSEQ multiplex PCR; TCRdb lists only in-frame clones, some missing. The table has 9,000 to 10,000 clones, about 81% seen once. Sequencing was done on a sample of FFPE lung adenocarcinoma in situ tissue. This sequence joins TRBV9 and TRBJ2-5; 7 bases are a match to TRBD1. The TCR originated in a person aged 65-85 years with lung adenocarcinoma. In DNA, the CDR3 is TGTGCCAGCAGCGCGACAGGGAGAGAAGAGACCCAGTACTTC. It codes for CASSATGREETQYF. Filled out from reference TRBV9 and TRBJ2-5, the complete variable domain reads DSGVTQTPKHLITATGQRVTLRCSPRSGDLSVYWYQQSLDQGLQFLIQYYNGEERAKGNILERFSAQQFPDLHSELNLSSLELGDSALYFCASSATGREETQYFGPGTRLLVL.